The following is a T cell receptor (beta chain) sequence with its context. The data were obtained in a study of T cell responses to AZD1222 COVID-19 vaccine. Study background: Both about-4-week and about-12-week second-dose recipients were combined.

Only in-frame clones appear in the TCRdb table, and some are missing; sequencing was by immunoSEQ multiplex PCR. This repertoire shows some 120,000 clones, 70% to 90% found once; its top ten account for approximately 8.8%. V was shortened by 4 bases and J by 6 bases, with 19 bases between the two germline ends. The CDR3 is made up of 15 amino acids. The germline CDR1 and CDR2 sequences are KGHSH and LQKENI. The input for sequencing was peripheral blood, taken on day 0 of AZD1222 vaccination. The V gene is TRBV18, the J gene TRBJ2-7; the D gene is possibly TRBD1 (7 bases). This TCR was sampled from an adult in good health. CDR3 loop: CASSLTGASAGEQYF. The CDR3 coding sequence is TGTGCCAGCTCACTAACAGGGGCCTCAGCGGGCGAGCAGTACTTC.